This note documents a single T cell receptor (beta chain) sequence. Its antigen is not known. Sample-barcoded 5' priming and a J-beta primer mix drove a second PCR of 7 to 11 cycles. TCRdb called the 5' RACE reads again in MiXCR, with one record for every CDR3 protein. The data show more than 800,000 distinct CDR3 sequences, 45% seen once. The data stem from a study of blood T cells in healthy people across ages. Regarding the study as a whole: Since the PBMCs were unsorted, naive and antigen-experienced cells could not be conclusively compared.

The CDR3 totals 16 residues. The J segment lost 0 bases and the V segment lost 1 base, leaving 4 bases of the junction unmatched. V gene TRBV12-3 or TRBV12-4 combines with J gene TRBJ2-5; TRBD2 aligns across 8 bases. The TCR was taken from a woman in her sixties in good health. Sequenced sample: blood. DNA for the CDR3: TGTGCCAGCAGTTTAGAATCTAGCGGGTACCAAGAGACCCAGTACTTC. Translation: CASSLESSGYQETQYF.